The rows below give T cell receptor beta chains drawn from one sample of a study of blood T cells in healthy people across ages. MiXCR, applied by TCRdb to the 5' RACE reads, yields one record per CDR3 protein. The sample lists around 280,000 distinct CDR3 sequences, 25% to 30% occurring once. Specimen: blood. Receptor source: an older woman in good health. Each CDR3 is given with its conserved first and last residue. A D gene is named only where the DNA matches it firmly. Rows give clone size only sometimes, using once, few, many, or a class for an expanded clone.

D gene: NA
clone size: many
V gene: TRBV20-1
J gene: TRBJ2-7
CDR3 protein: CSARIIGLSNSYEQYF
CDR3 DNA: TGCAGTGCTAGGATAATAGGCCTTTCCAACTCCTACGAGCAGTACTTC

D gene: NA
clone size: NA
V gene: TRBV4-2
J gene: TRBJ2-1
CDR3 protein: CASGPRTVVGSYNEQFF
CDR3 DNA: TGTGCCAGTGGGCCCAGGACAGTCGTAGGATCCTACAATGAGCAGTTCTTC

D gene: NA
clone size: few
V gene: TRBV20-1
J gene: TRBJ2-1
CDR3 protein: CSARGHPDPNEQFF
CDR3 DNA: TGCAGTGCTAGAGGACACCCGGACCCAAATGAGCAGTTCTTC

D gene: NA
clone size: NA
V gene: TRBV7-6
J gene: TRBJ1-2
CDR3 protein: CASQGPYSGGYTF
CDR3 DNA: TGTGCCAGTCAGGGACCGTACAGTGGGGGCTACACCTTC

D gene: NA
clone size: many
V gene: TRBV24-1
J gene: TRBJ2-1
CDR3 protein: CATSPGRRGEQFNYNEQFF
CDR3 DNA: TGTGCCACCAGTCCTGGCAGGCGGGGAGAGCAATTCAACTACAATGAGCAGTTCTTC

D gene: TRBD1
clone size: NA
V gene: TRBV6-5
J gene: TRBJ2-2
CDR3 protein: CASSSGQGAGGELFF
CDR3 DNA: TGTGCCAGCAGTTCGGGACAGGGGGCAGGCGGGGAGCTGTTTTTT

D gene: TRBD2
clone size: few
V gene: TRBV13
J gene: TRBJ2-7
CDR3 protein: CASSPRLAGGPNEQYF
CDR3 DNA: TGTGCCAGCAGCCCAAGACTAGCGGGAGGGCCTAACGAGCAGTACTTC

D gene: TRBD1
clone size: few
V gene: TRBV5-1
J gene: TRBJ1-1
CDR3 protein: CASSERTGRNIEAFF
CDR3 DNA: TGCGCCAGCAGCGAGAGGACAGGGAGGAACATTGAAGCTTTCTTT

D gene: NA
clone size: NA
V gene: TRBV7-2
J gene: TRBJ1-1
CDR3 protein: CASSLAPTYIMNTEAFF
CDR3 DNA: TGTGCCAGCAGCTTAGCACCCACCTATATTATGAACACTGAAGCTTTCTTT

D gene: NA
clone size: NA
V gene: TRBV20-1
J gene: TRBJ1-2
CDR3 protein: CSAVGGKIYGYTF
CDR3 DNA: TGCAGTGCGGTGGGGGGGAAGATATATGGCTACACCTTC

D gene: NA
clone size: NA
V gene: TRBV2
J gene: TRBJ2-7
CDR3 protein: CASGNPYEQYF
CDR3 DNA: TGTGCCAGCGGGAACCCCTACGAGCAGTACTTC

D gene: TRBD2
clone size: many
V gene: TRBV20-1
J gene: TRBJ2-7
CDR3 protein: CSANGLAGDYEQYF
CDR3 DNA: TGCAGTGCCAACGGACTAGCGGGAGATTACGAGCAGTACTTC

D gene: TRBD2
clone size: NA
V gene: TRBV3-1
J gene: TRBJ2-2
CDR3 protein: CASSQDVGTRRGIRELFF
CDR3 DNA: TGTGCCAGCAGCCAAGATGTGGGGACTAGGAGGGGGATCCGGGAGCTGTTTTTT

D gene: NA
clone size: NA
V gene: TRBV20-1
J gene: TRBJ2-3
CDR3 protein: CSARDIEGAPDTQYF
CDR3 DNA: TGCAGTGCTAGAGATATCGAGGGAGCACCAGATACGCAGTATTTT

D gene: NA
clone size: NA
V gene: TRBV3-1
J gene: TRBJ2-7
CDR3 protein: CASSQGGFSASTYEQYF
CDR3 DNA: TGTGCCAGCAGCCAAGGAGGGTTCTCGGCATCGACCTACGAGCAGTACTTC

D gene: NA
clone size: NA
V gene: TRBV6-2/TRBV6-3
J gene: TRBJ2-7
CDR3 protein: CASMAFANSYEQYF
CDR3 DNA: TGTGCCAGCATGGCCTTCGCCAATTCCTACGAGCAGTACTTC

D gene: NA
clone size: many
V gene: TRBV20-1
J gene: TRBJ2-5
CDR3 protein: CSASGGSGETQYF
CDR3 DNA: TGCAGTGCTAGTGGAGGGAGCGGGGAGACCCAGTACTTC

D gene: NA
clone size: NA
V gene: TRBV20-1
J gene: TRBJ1-5
CDR3 protein: CSAREGYRNQPQHF
CDR3 DNA: TGCAGTGCTAGAGAGGGGTATCGCAATCAGCCCCAGCATTTT

D gene: NA
clone size: NA
V gene: TRBV20-1
J gene: TRBJ1-1
CDR3 protein: CSASGEGGTEAFF
CDR3 DNA: TGCAGTGCTTCGGGTGAGGGTGGCACTGAAGCTTTCTTT

D gene: NA
clone size: NA
V gene: TRBV20-1
J gene: TRBJ1-2
CDR3 protein: CSASRQAAYGYTF
CDR3 DNA: TGCAGTGCTAGTCGGCAGGCGGCCTATGGCTACACCTTC

D gene: NA
clone size: NA
V gene: TRBV12-3/TRBV12-4
J gene: TRBJ2-7
CDR3 protein: CASSGWGGGDEQYF
CDR3 DNA: TGTGCCAGCAGTGGGTGGGGTGGAGGGGACGAGCAGTACTTC

D gene: NA
clone size: NA
V gene: TRBV6-5
J gene: TRBJ2-5
CDR3 protein: CASSYSQGGETQYF
CDR3 DNA: TGTGCCAGCAGTTACTCGCAGGGTGGAGAGACCCAGTACTTC

D gene: TRBD1
clone size: NA
V gene: TRBV6-2/TRBV6-3
J gene: TRBJ1-5
CDR3 protein: CASSYWDSNQPQHF
CDR3 DNA: TGTGCCAGCAGTTACTGGGACAGTAATCAGCCCCAGCATTTT

D gene: TRBD2
clone size: few
V gene: TRBV2
J gene: TRBJ2-3
CDR3 protein: CASSGLAGGPDTQYF
CDR3 DNA: TGTGCCAGCAGCGGACTAGCGGGAGGTCCAGATACGCAGTATTTT

D gene: NA
clone size: NA
V gene: TRBV12-3/TRBV12-4
J gene: TRBJ2-1
CDR3 protein: CASSLGSPGNEQFF
CDR3 DNA: TGTGCCAGCAGTTTAGGGAGTCCGGGAAATGAGCAGTTCTTC

D gene: NA
clone size: NA
V gene: TRBV15
J gene: TRBJ2-7
CDR3 protein: CATSRDYGSSYEQYF
CDR3 DNA: TGTGCCACCAGCAGAGATTACGGGAGCTCCTACGAGCAGTACTTC

D gene: NA
clone size: NA
V gene: TRBV7-8
J gene: TRBJ2-7
CDR3 protein: CASSLAGRPYVQYF
CDR3 DNA: TGTGCCAGCAGCTTAGCGGGACGCCCCTACGTGCAGTACTTC

D gene: TRBD1
clone size: NA
V gene: TRBV29-1
J gene: TRBJ2-5
CDR3 protein: CSVRDSQETQYF
CDR3 DNA: TGCAGCGTCAGGGACAGCCAAGAGACCCAGTACTTC

D gene: NA
clone size: NA
V gene: TRBV21-1
J gene: TRBJ2-7
CDR3 protein: CASSTSGGQKLREQYF
CDR3 DNA: TGTGCCAGCAGCACCTCAGGAGGGCAAAAGCTCCGCGAGCAGTACTTC

D gene: NA
clone size: few
V gene: TRBV20-1
J gene: TRBJ1-1
CDR3 protein: CSARTITANTEAFF
CDR3 DNA: TGCAGTGCTAGGACGATAACAGCGAACACTGAAGCTTTCTTT

D gene: NA
clone size: NA
V gene: TRBV6-2/TRBV6-3
J gene: TRBJ1-1
CDR3 protein: CASSYGRALFEAFF
CDR3 DNA: TGTGCCAGCAGTTACGGACGGGCGCTCTTTGAAGCTTTCTTT

D gene: NA
clone size: many
V gene: TRBV28
J gene: TRBJ1-6
CDR3 protein: CASSFSGQNSPLHF
CDR3 DNA: TGTGCCAGCAGTTTCTCAGGGCAAAATTCACCCCTCCACTTT

D gene: NA
clone size: once
V gene: TRBV6-2/TRBV6-3
J gene: TRBJ2-7
CDR3 protein: CASSRTGTFSYEQYF
CDR3 DNA: TGTGCCAGCAGTCGAACCGGGACCTTCTCCTACGAGCAGTACTTC

D gene: NA
clone size: NA
V gene: TRBV5-1
J gene: TRBJ2-7
CDR3 protein: CASSLEGKGYEQYF
CDR3 DNA: TGCGCCAGCAGCTTGGAGGGTAAGGGGTACGAGCAGTACTTC

D gene: NA
clone size: NA
V gene: TRBV4-1
J gene: TRBJ2-1
CDR3 protein: CASSQWAPFYEQFF
CDR3 DNA: TGCGCCAGCAGCCAATGGGCCCCTTTCTATGAGCAGTTCTTC

D gene: NA
clone size: NA
V gene: TRBV12-3/TRBV12-4
J gene: TRBJ2-7
CDR3 protein: CASSFGLYYEQYF
CDR3 DNA: TGTGCCAGCAGTTTTGGGCTGTACTACGAGCAGTACTTC

D gene: NA
clone size: few
V gene: TRBV6-1
J gene: TRBJ1-2
CDR3 protein: CASSEFGWEGAGYTF
CDR3 DNA: TGTGCCAGCAGTGAATTCGGTTGGGAGGGCGCTGGCTACACCTTC

D gene: TRBD1
clone size: NA
V gene: TRBV20-1
J gene: TRBJ2-7
CDR3 protein: CSALGDRINYEQYF
CDR3 DNA: TGCAGTGCCCTGGGGGACAGAATAAACTACGAGCAGTACTTC

D gene: NA
clone size: few
V gene: TRBV14
J gene: TRBJ2-3
CDR3 protein: CASSQVSPGGPDTQYF
CDR3 DNA: TGTGCCAGCAGCCAAGTAAGCCCTGGAGGGCCAGATACGCAGTATTTT

D gene: TRBD2
clone size: few
V gene: TRBV9
J gene: TRBJ2-1
CDR3 protein: CASSPGTSGRGFDNEQFF
CDR3 DNA: TGTGCCAGCAGCCCTGGGACTAGCGGGAGGGGGTTTGACAATGAGCAGTTCTTC

D gene: NA
clone size: once
V gene: TRBV20-1
J gene: TRBJ1-1
CDR3 protein: CSARKGKGDEAFF
CDR3 DNA: TGCAGTGCTAGAAAAGGGAAGGGAGATGAAGCTTTCTTT

D gene: NA
clone size: few
V gene: TRBV6-5
J gene: TRBJ2-1
CDR3 protein: CASRGQYEQFF
CDR3 DNA: TGTGCCAGCAGGGGCCAATATGAGCAGTTCTTC

D gene: NA
clone size: NA
V gene: TRBV20-1
J gene: TRBJ2-1
CDR3 protein: CSARAVTGNVNNEQFF
CDR3 DNA: TGCAGTGCTAGAGCCGTGACCGGGAACGTAAACAATGAGCAGTTCTTC

D gene: NA
clone size: NA
V gene: TRBV4-3
J gene: TRBJ2-3
CDR3 protein: CASSQGGGAIGTDTQYF
CDR3 DNA: TGCGCCAGCAGCCAAGGTGGGGGGGCGATTGGCACAGATACGCAGTATTTT

D gene: TRBD2
clone size: NA
V gene: TRBV29-1
J gene: TRBJ2-5
CDR3 protein: CIAAREGETQYF
CDR3 DNA: TGCATCGCCGCACGGGAGGGAGAGACCCAGTACTTC

D gene: TRBD1
clone size: NA
V gene: TRBV7-9
J gene: TRBJ1-4
CDR3 protein: CASSSTTGFYEKLFF
CDR3 DNA: TGTGCCAGCAGCTCCACGACAGGGTTTTATGAAAAACTGTTTTTT

D gene: TRBD2
clone size: NA
V gene: TRBV4-1
J gene: TRBJ2-7
CDR3 protein: CASSQESGGTARYEQYF
CDR3 DNA: TGCGCCAGCAGCCAAGAGTCGGGAGGGACTGCGCGATACGAGCAGTACTTC

D gene: NA
clone size: NA
V gene: TRBV5-1
J gene: TRBJ2-1
CDR3 protein: CASSPKRGIGDEQFF
CDR3 DNA: TGCGCCAGCAGCCCCAAACGCGGGATTGGAGATGAGCAGTTCTTC

D gene: NA
clone size: few
V gene: TRBV20-1
J gene: TRBJ1-5
CDR3 protein: CSARDSGPGNQPQHF
CDR3 DNA: TGCAGTGCTAGAGATAGTGGACCCGGCAATCAGCCCCAGCATTTT

D gene: NA
clone size: NA
V gene: TRBV6-2/TRBV6-3
J gene: TRBJ2-7
CDR3 protein: CASRSDFSYEQYF
CDR3 DNA: TGTGCCAGCAGATCGGACTTTTCCTACGAGCAGTACTTC

D gene: TRBD1
clone size: NA
V gene: TRBV20-1
J gene: TRBJ1-4
CDR3 protein: CSARGQGDGGKLFF
CDR3 DNA: TGCAGTGCCCGGGGACAGGGGGACGGCGGAAAACTGTTTTTT

D gene: TRBD2
clone size: NA
V gene: TRBV13
J gene: TRBJ2-5
CDR3 protein: CASSSLAGGTETQYF
CDR3 DNA: TGTGCCAGCAGCTCCCTAGCGGGAGGGACAGAGACCCAGTACTTC

D gene: NA
clone size: NA
V gene: TRBV20-1
J gene: TRBJ2-4
CDR3 protein: CSARDPGNDIQYF
CDR3 DNA: TGCAGTGCTAGAGATCCGGGGAATGACATTCAGTACTTC